This entry concerns a single T cell receptor (beta chain). Here immunoSEQ multiplex PCR was the method, and the copy in TCRdb shows in-frame clones only, minus some. The data contain some 200,000 clones, roughly 79% of them singletons. This sample is drawn from a study of blood T cell repertoires in COVID-19. Study context: Sources were T cells, B-cell-depleted T cells, or PBMCs; the material itself was cDNA or gDNA.

Germline assignment: CDR1 LGHDT and CDR2 YNNKEL (reference sequence). Trimming shortened V by 0 bases and J by 5 bases, and 5 bases separated the two germline ends. The CDR3 loop spans 12 amino acids. V and J are TRBV3-1 (or the pseudogene TRBV3-2) and TRBJ2-7; no definite D call. This receptor was taken from a woman between 40 and 55 years old with COVID-19, enrolled during active disease. The sample comprised peripheral blood. The CDR3 DNA sequence: TGTGCCAGCAGCCAAGATCTCCACGAGCAGTACTTC. It codes for CASSQDLHEQYF.